The sequence of this TCR beta chain was determined in a study of neurological immune-mediated disorders. Findings of the study overall: The multiple sclerosis repertoire cluster was associated with no clinical or MRI feature. HTLV-1-associated myelopathy ranked highest for TCR clonal expansion and multiple sclerosis lowest, beneath healthy controls.

The cDNA was synthesized by means of template-switch 5'RACE, which was carried out with 10-nucleotide random UMIs. Via MiXCR, TCRdb re-called the 5' RACE reads, giving one row per CDR3 protein. Of approximately 44,000 distinct CDR3 sequences in the sample, just under 6% were seen once. This CDR3 has 16 amino acids. Germline V CDR1 and CDR2: SGHAT, FQNNGV. V lost 5 bases to trimming and J lost 0 bases, with 14 bases between them. This clonotype was recorded at least ten times. Its target is not known. V and J are TRBV11-2 and TRBJ1-3; D may be TRBD1 (5 bases). This receptor was identified in a young woman with multiple sclerosis. Sequencing was carried out using CD4+ T cells from blood. CDR3 in amino acids: CASSLGKGSSGNTIYF. Written as DNA, the CDR3 is TGTGCCAGCAGCCTTGGGAAGGGGAGCTCTGGAAACACCATATATTTT.